This passage covers 26 T cell receptor beta chains from one sample sequenced in a study of blood T cell repertoires in COVID-19. The table came from immunoSEQ multiplex PCR; TCRdb's copy has only in-frame clones and leaves some out. This table has hundreds of thousands of clones, 80% to 90% appearing once. The sample was PBMCs or T cells enriched from blood (not recorded which). The receptors derive from a woman in her twenties or thirties who had recovered from COVID-19.

This clone was counted only a few times. The chain has TRBV29-1 and TRBJ1-2; 12 nucleotides align to TRBD1. The J segment lost 5 bases and the V segment lost 6 bases, leaving 4 bases of the junction unmatched. Germline CDR1 is SQVTM and CDR2 is ANQGSEA. This CDR3 comprises 13 residues. CDR3: CSVGTGGEYGYTF. DNA of the CDR3: TGCAGCGTGGGGACAGGGGGCGAATATGGCTACACCTTC.

The V and J genes are TRBV24-1 and TRBJ1-5, with D possibly TRBD1 on 6 matching bases. V was clipped by 6 bases and J by 4 bases, with 9 bases between them. CDR1 KGHDR and CDR2 SFDVKD come from the germline V gene. CDR3 length: 13 amino acids. The CDR3 sequence: CATSPRGNQPQHF. The CDR3 nucleotides are TGTGCCACCAGTCCCAGGGGAAATCAGCCCCAGCATTTT.

DNA for the CDR3: TGTGCCAGCAGCTTGGGCAGGGTAATTTCCTACGAGCAGTACTTC. Residues: CASSLGRVISYEQYF. The chain recombines TRBV5-5 with TRBJ2-7; maybe TRBD1 (5 bases). The length of the CDR3 is 15 residues. CDR1 SGHKS and CDR2 YYEKEE come from the germline V gene (reference sequence). V shed 0 bases and J shed 1 base, with 11 bases lying between them. Full variable domain (outside the CDR3, taken from reference TRBV5-5 and TRBJ2-7): DAGVTQSPTHLIKTRGQQVTLRCSPISGHKSVSWYQQVLGQGPQFIFQYYEKEERGRGNFPDRFSARQFPNYSSELNVNALLLGDSALYLCASSLGRVISYEQYFGPGTRLTVT.

This clone has only one observation. The chain uses TRBV7-2 and TRBJ2-7, with D possibly TRBD2 on 6 matching bases. The CDR3 has 15 amino acids. V was trimmed by 6 bases and J by 2 bases, leaving 17 bases between them. Germline V CDR1 and CDR2: SGHTA, FQGNSA. CDR3 region: CASSSDLALAYEQYF. The CDR3 DNA reads as TGTGCCAGCAGTTCTGACCTAGCGCTGGCCTACGAGCAGTACTTC.

The rearrangement joins TRBV27 to TRBJ1-1; 7 bases line up with TRBD1. This CDR3 region has 14 residues. V was clipped by 5 bases and J by 1 base; unmatched bases: 4. In germline, CDR1 is MNHEY, CDR2 SMNVEV (reference sequence). CDR3 in amino acids: CASSIQGGNTEAFF. CDR3 nucleotide sequence: TGTGCCAGCAGTATTCAGGGGGGGAACACTGAAGCTTTCTTT.

The chain combines TRBV28 with TRBJ1-5; D unresolved. V gave up 3 bases and J gave up 5 bases, with 8 bases separating them. The CDR3 contains 13 residues. CDR1 and CDR2 from the germline V gene are MDHEN and SYDVKM. CDR3 sequence (DNA): TGTGCCAGCAGTTTCGGACTCCATCAGCCCCAGCATTTT. It translates to CASSFGLHQPQHF.

The genes are TRBV2 and TRBJ1-2, with 7 bases that match TRBD1. V was pared by 5 bases and J by 4 bases, with 10 bases of the junction left unmatched. CDR1 is SNHLY and CDR2 is FYNNEI in the germline V gene. This CDR3 spans 15 amino acids. This CDR3 is CASSILGGSVYGYTF. The DNA for the CDR3 is TGTGCCAGCAGTATCTTAGGGGGCTCGGTCTATGGCTACACCTTC.

This chain uses TRBV7-2 with TRBJ2-5; D is unresolved. Germline CDR1 SGHTA, CDR2 FQGNSA. V was shortened by 1 base and J by 3 bases, with 6 bases between the two germline ends. The length of the CDR3 is 13 residues. The CDR3 DNA follows: TGTGCCAGCAGCTTAGTTACGGAAGAGACCCAGTACTTC. Its translation is CASSLVTEETQYF.

This chain connects TRBV4-3 to TRBJ1-1, with 9 nucleotides matching TRBD1. This CDR3 has 16 amino acids. CDR1 and CDR2 from the germline V gene are LGHNA and YSLEER. V shed 0 bases, J shed 9 bases, and the junction held 11 bases outside the gene matches. CDR3 coding DNA: TGCGCCAGCAGCCAAGATATTCGACAGGGGGAGGGTAAAGCTTTCTTT. Translating gives CASSQDIRQGEGKAFF.

V gene TRBV9 combines with J gene TRBJ2-1; 10 bases are a match to TRBD2. The CDR3 length is 17 residues. Germline V gene data show CDR1 as SGDLS and CDR2 as YYNGEE. The V segment lost 0 bases and the J segment 2 bases; nucleotides outside the gene matches: 5. CDR3 nucleotide sequence: TGTGCCAGCAGCGTAGCGTCTAGCGGGAGTACCTACAATGAGCAGTTCTTC. Amino acid sequence: CASSVASSGSTYNEQFF.

The CDR3 loop reads CASLIARFSDEQYF. CDR3 nucleotide sequence: TGTGCCAGCCTTATAGCGCGCTTCTCTGACGAGCAGTACTTC. This chain links TRBV2 with TRBJ2-7; tentative D call: TRBD2 (5 bases). The germline gives CDR1 SNHLY, CDR2 FYNNEI. V dropped 8 bases and J dropped 5 bases, with 19 bases sitting between them. The CDR3 consists of 14 residues.

V and J are TRBV7-2 and TRBJ2-2; D may be TRBD1 (6 bases). This CDR3 spans 14 amino acids. The V gene lost 2 bases and the J gene lost 6 bases, with 10 bases spanning the gap. CDR1 SGHTA and CDR2 FQGNSA come from the germline V gene. The CDR3 loop reads CASSLRGWAGELFF. CDR3 coding DNA: TGTGCCAGCAGCTTAAGGGGGTGGGCCGGGGAGCTGTTTTTT.

The V gene is TRBV25-1, the J gene TRBJ2-1, with D maybe TRBD2 (6 bases). Germline CDR1 and CDR2: MGHDK and SYGVNS. This CDR3 has 15 residues. Trimming removed 0 bases at V and 10 bases at J, with 16 bases between. The CDR3 DNA reads as TGTGCCAGCAGTGAATATTCGGCAGGGACTGAGGAGCAGTTCTTC. Translated: CASSEYSAGTEEQFF.

This chain uses TRBV10-1 with TRBJ2-7; 9 positions agree with TRBD2. CDR3 length equals 14 residues. Germline V gene lookup returns CDR1 WNHNN and CDR2 SYGVQD (reference sequence). The V segment lost 7 bases and the J segment 2 bases; nucleotides outside the gene matches: 6. CDR3 sequence reads: CASTEREVPYEQYF. CDR3 sequence (DNA): TGCGCCAGCACGGAGCGGGAGGTCCCCTACGAGCAGTACTTC.

This sequence joins TRBV19 and TRBJ2-2, with TRBD2 identical over 9 bases. The germline gives CDR1 LNHDA, CDR2 SQIVND (reference sequence). The V gene end was trimmed by 5 bases and the J gene end by 3 bases; junction bases not matched to a gene: 7. The CDR3 runs 16 residues. The CDR3 spells CASSPLTSGYTGELFF. The CDR3 nucleotides read TGTGCCAGTAGTCCGCTGACTAGCGGCTACACCGGGGAGCTGTTTTTT.

The gene calls are TRBV28 and TRBJ2-5; a weak D match, TRBD1 (5 bases). The CDR3 consists of 17 residues. V shed 3 bases and J shed 3 bases, with 20 bases lying between them. The germline V gene encodes CDR1 MDHEN and CDR2 SYDVKM. This CDR3 is CASSFWNRRSGEETQYF. Here the CDR3 DNA reads TGTGCCAGCAGTTTTTGGAACAGGCGTTCTGGGGAAGAGACCCAGTACTTC.

The chain uses TRBV15 and TRBJ2-7; 9 bases map to TRBD1. The V segment lost 3 bases and the J segment 7 bases; nucleotides outside the gene matches: 7. Germline CDR1 and CDR2: LNHNV and YYDKDF (reference sequence). The CDR3 covers 14 residues. In nucleotides, the CDR3 is TGTGCCACCAGCAGGCTGGACAGGGGAGGTGAGCAGTACTTC. Translation: CATSRLDRGGEQYF.

The chain is built from TRBV24-1 and TRBJ2-1; 11 bases are shared with TRBD2. From germline, CDR1 is KGHDR and CDR2 SFDVKD. V was clipped by 1 base and J by 4 bases; unmatched bases: 5. This CDR3 contains 17 residues. The CDR3 nucleotides are TGTGCCACCAGTGATTTAACTAGCGGGAGTAGGTACAATGAGCAGTTCTTC. Residues: CATSDLTSGSRYNEQFF.

This sequence joins TRBV29-1 and TRBJ1-2; 8 nucleotides align to TRBD1. This CDR3 is 12 amino acids long. Germline V gene lookup returns CDR1 SQVTM and CDR2 ANQGSEA. After removal of 7 bases from V and 7 bases from J, the junction contained 8 bases not matched to a gene. The DNA for the CDR3 is TGCAGCGACCGACAGGGGATAGGTGGCTACACCTTC. Its translation: CSDRQGIGGYTF.

This chain joins TRBV28 and TRBJ2-7; 9 nucleotides align to TRBD1. The CDR3 is 14 amino acids. After removal of 5 bases from V and 4 bases from J, the junction contained 6 bases not matched to a gene. Germline V gene sequence: CDR1 MDHEN, CDR2 SYDVKM. The CDR3 here is CASSAGTGKYEQYF. The CDR3 DNA reads as TGTGCCAGCAGTGCCGGGACAGGGAAATACGAGCAGTACTTC.

V gene TRBV5-1 combines with J gene TRBJ2-7; 7 bases fit TRBD1. Germline CDR1 SGHRS, CDR2 YFSETQ. This CDR3 comprises 14 residues. The ends lost 2 bases at V and 7 bases at J; junction bases unmatched: 9. The CDR3 DNA reads TGCGCCAGCAGCTTCGGGACAGCGAACCTTGAGCAGTACTTC. This sequence encodes CASSFGTANLEQYF.

The CDR3 DNA sequence: TGTGCCAGCAGCCCCCGGTCGAGCACTGAAGCTTTCTTT. Its translation is CASSPRSSTEAFF. V is TRBV9 and J is TRBJ1-1, with unresolved D. In germline, CDR1 is SGDLS, CDR2 YYNGEE. The CDR3 extends over 13 amino acids. V was cut by 4 bases and J by 4 bases, with 11 bases left in between. The full variable domain, completed using reference TRBV9 and TRBJ1-1, is DSGVTQTPKHLITATGQRVTLRCSPRSGDLSVYWYQQSLDQGLQFLIQYYNGEERAKGNILERFSAQQFPDLHSELNLSSLELGDSALYFCASSPRSSTEAFFGQGTRLTVV.

The genes are TRBV19 and TRBJ2-1; 11 nucleotides line up with TRBD2. Germline trimming cut 3 bases from V and 0 bases from J; bases unmatched to any gene: 7. Germline CDR1 and CDR2: LNHDA and SQIVND (reference sequence). The CDR3 length is 18 residues. The CDR3 loop reads CASSIQGLAVGSYNEQFF. Here the CDR3 DNA reads TGTGCCAGTAGTATTCAGGGACTAGCGGTAGGCTCCTACAATGAGCAGTTCTTC.

V and J are TRBV3-1 (or the pseudogene TRBV3-2) and TRBJ2-5; D is possibly TRBD2 (6 bases). This CDR3 comprises 15 residues. Germline-derived CDR1 and CDR2 are LGHDT and YNNKEL (reference sequence). Trimming cost V 1 base and J 7 bases, with 16 bases left between them. The CDR3 is CASSQGDSRGVTQYF. CDR3 bases: TGTGCCAGCAGCCAAGGGGACTCCCGAGGGGTGACCCAGTACTTC.

The chain employs TRBV15 and TRBJ1-2, with TRBD1 as a possible D gene (5 bases). The CDR3 loop spans 13 amino acids. Germline-derived CDR1 and CDR2 are LNHNV and YYDKDF (reference sequence). V lost 2 bases to trimming and J lost 4 bases, with 8 bases between them. The CDR3 DNA reads as TGTGCCACCAGCAGACAGGGCCTCTATGGCTACACCTTC. It specifies CATSRQGLYGYTF.

V usage is TRBV29-1 and J usage is TRBJ2-1, with TRBD1 matching 8 bases. The CDR3 runs to 12 residues. Trimming cost V 8 bases and J 4 bases; bases outside gene matches: 4. Germline values: CDR1 SQVTM, CDR2 ANQGSEA. The CDR3 DNA sequence: TGCAGCACGGGACAGGATTACAATGAGCAGTTCTTC. Translating gives CSTGQDYNEQFF.